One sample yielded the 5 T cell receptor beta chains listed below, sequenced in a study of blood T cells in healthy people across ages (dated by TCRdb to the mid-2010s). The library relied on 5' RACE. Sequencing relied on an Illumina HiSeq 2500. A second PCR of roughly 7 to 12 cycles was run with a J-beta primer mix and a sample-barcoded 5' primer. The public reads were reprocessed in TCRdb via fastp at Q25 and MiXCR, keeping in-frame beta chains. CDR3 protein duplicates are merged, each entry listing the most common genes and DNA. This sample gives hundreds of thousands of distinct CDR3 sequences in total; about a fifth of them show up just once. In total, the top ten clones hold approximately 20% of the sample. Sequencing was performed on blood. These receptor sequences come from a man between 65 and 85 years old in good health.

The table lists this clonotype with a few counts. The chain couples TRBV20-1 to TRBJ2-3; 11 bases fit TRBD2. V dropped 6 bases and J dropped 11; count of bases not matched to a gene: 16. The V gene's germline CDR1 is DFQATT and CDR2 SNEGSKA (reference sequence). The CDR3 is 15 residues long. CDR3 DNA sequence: TGCAGTGCGTACAACCCCCTAGCGGGAGGAGGCATGCAGTATTTT. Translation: CSAYNPLAGGGMQYF.

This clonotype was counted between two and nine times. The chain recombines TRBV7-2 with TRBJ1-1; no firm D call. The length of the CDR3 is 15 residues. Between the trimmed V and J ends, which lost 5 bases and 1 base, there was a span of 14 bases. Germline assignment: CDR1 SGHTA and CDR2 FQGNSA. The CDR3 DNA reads TGTGCCAGCAGCGATAACGGTCTCAGGAACACTGAAGCTTTCTTT. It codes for CASSDNGLRNTEAFF.

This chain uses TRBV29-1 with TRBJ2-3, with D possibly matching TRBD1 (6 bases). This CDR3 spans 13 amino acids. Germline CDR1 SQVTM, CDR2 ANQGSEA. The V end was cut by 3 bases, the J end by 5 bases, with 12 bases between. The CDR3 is CSVETGDGDTQYF. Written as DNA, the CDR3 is TGCAGCGTTGAGACAGGTGATGGAGATACGCAGTATTTT.

The CDR3 is CASSFEWGEVNTEAFF. CDR3 DNA sequence: TGCGCCAGCAGCTTTGAGTGGGGAGAGGTGAACACTGAAGCTTTCTTT. The chain is built from TRBV5-1 and TRBJ1-1; unclear D gene. The V and J ends lost 2 bases and 0 bases respectively, with 14 bases between them. This CDR3 has 16 residues. Per germline, CDR1 SGHRS and CDR2 YFSETQ.

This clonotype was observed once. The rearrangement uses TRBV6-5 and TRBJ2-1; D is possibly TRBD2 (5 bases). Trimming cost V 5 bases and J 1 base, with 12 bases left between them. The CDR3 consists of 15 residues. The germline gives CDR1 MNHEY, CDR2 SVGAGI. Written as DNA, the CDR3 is TGTGCCAGCAGTCGAACTAGAAGGTCCTACAATGAGCAGTTCTTC. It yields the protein CASSRTRRSYNEQFF.